Described below is a single T cell receptor (beta chain) sequence and its context. The antigen remains undetermined. Approximately 9.7 milliliters was the volume of peripheral blood drawn from each donor. J gave up 6 bases and V 4 bases, and 19 bases lay outside the gene matches. Germline V lookup: CDR1 DFQATT, CDR2 SNEGSKA (reference sequence). The CDR3 extends over 18 amino acids. This entry is derived from a study of blood T cells in healthy people across ages. The study's findings and limits: Both higher diversity and more naive CD4+ cells marked long-lived donors when set against aged donors. PBMCs were not sorted, which prevented a conclusive comparison of naive versus antigen-experienced cells.

Primers used in a second PCR of about 7 to 11 cycles were a sample-barcoded 5' primer and a J-beta primer mix. Each cDNA was tagged by a template-switch adaptor containing 12 random nucleotides. One entry per CDR3 protein, called by TCRdb with MiXCR from the 5' RACE reads. This table holds 1.5 million to 2 million distinct CDR3 sequences, about 50% found once. Sequenced material: blood. The chain links TRBV20-1 to TRBJ2-3; 10 nucleotides agree with TRBD2. The receptor comes from a woman aged 40 to 50 in good health. The CDR3 here is CSATGLAGGALPQDTQYF. CDR3 coding DNA: TGCAGTGCTACGGGGTTAGCGGGGGGAGCCCTCCCACAGGATACGCAGTATTTT.